The 18 T cell receptor beta chains below come from one sample, sequenced in a study of early T cells in non-severe SARS-CoV-2 infection. TCRdb itself ran the 5' RACE reads through MiXCR, one entry per CDR3 protein. Of about 61,000 distinct CDR3 sequences listed, more than 10% are singletons. The sequenced sample consisted of whole blood. Receptor source: an adult who was a healthcare worker with PCR-confirmed SARS-CoV-2 infection or an uninfected control (not recorded which).

The V and J genes are TRBV6-5 and TRBJ2-5; tentative D call: TRBD1 (6 bases). Germline V gene sequence: CDR1 MNHEY, CDR2 SVGAGI. V lost 6 bases to trimming and J lost 3 bases, with 11 bases between them. There are 13 residues in the CDR3. This CDR3 is CASRRTEKETQYF. In DNA, the CDR3 is TGTGCCAGCAGACGGACAGAGAAAGAGACCCAGTACTTC.

The V and J genes are TRBV29-1 and TRBJ1-1; D is unclear. CDR3 length equals 12 residues. With 1 base removed from V and 1 base from J, the gap between germline ends came to 4 bases. Germline CDR1 SQVTM, CDR2 ANQGSEA. CDR3 amino acids: CSVEVGNTEAFF. The CDR3 nucleotides read TGCAGCGTTGAAGTGGGGAACACTGAAGCTTTCTTT.

There are a few counts of this clonotype. This rearrangement joins TRBV7-2 to TRBJ1-2; D uncertain. V lost 3 bases to trimming and J lost 4 bases, with 12 bases between them. The V gene's germline CDR1 is SGHTA and CDR2 FQGNSA. This CDR3 comprises 14 residues. CDR3 in amino acids: CASSFKAGSYGYTF. DNA of the CDR3: TGTGCCAGCAGCTTCAAGGCGGGAAGCTATGGCTACACCTTC.

On this clonotype itself: With a much larger clone just one base away, this may be a read error. Here the CDR3 DNA reads TGCAGTGCTAGGGACCTGACAAGCTCGTACAATGAGCAGTTCTTC. It specifies CSARDLTSSYNEQFF. The gene calls are TRBV20-1 and TRBJ2-1; unclear D gene. V was clipped by 3 bases and J by 4 bases, with 16 bases between them. CDR1 and CDR2 (germline): DFQATT, SNEGSKA (reference sequence). CDR3 length equals 15 residues.

This clonotype was counted ten times or more. The chain carries TRBV27 and TRBJ2-3, with 13 bases identical to TRBD2. CDR3 length: 16 residues. Looked up from germline, CDR1 is MNHEY and CDR2 is SMNVEV (reference sequence). Trimming cost V 3 bases and J 5 bases; bases outside gene matches: 5. Here the CDR3 DNA reads TGTGCCAGCAGTTTTACTAGCGGGGGGGAGGGAGATACGCAGTATTTT. Amino acids: CASSFTSGGEGDTQYF.

This clonotype occurred many times. The genes are TRBV20-1 and TRBJ2-7, with D uncertain. The V gene's germline CDR1 is DFQATT and CDR2 SNEGSKA (reference sequence). Between the trimmed V and J ends, which lost 5 bases and 3 bases, there was a span of 17 bases. This CDR3 spans 14 amino acids. CDR3 sequence reads: CSASARRTNYEQYF. The DNA of the CDR3 is TGCAGTGCTTCCGCAAGACGGACCAACTACGAGCAGTACTTC.

As regards this clonotype: A read error may produce the germline difference seen at one junction end. This chain links TRBV24-1 with TRBJ2-3; D ambiguous. The CDR3 consists of 14 residues. Germline values: CDR1 KGHDR, CDR2 SFDVKD. The CDR3 sequence: CTTSDASRTDTQYF. CDR3 nucleotide sequence: TGTACCACCAGTGACGCCAGTCGCACAGATACGCAGTATTTT.

The chain recombines TRBV6-2 or TRBV6-3 with TRBJ1-1, with 8 bases matching TRBD1. Trimming cost V 8 bases and J 2 bases; bases outside gene matches: 4. This CDR3 spans 13 amino acids. CDR1 and CDR2 (germline): MNHEY, SVGEGT. CDR3 sequence reads: CASRDRINTEAFF. CDR3 sequence (DNA): TGTGCCAGCCGGGACAGGATCAACACTGAAGCTTTCTTT.

This clonotype was detected a few times. The CDR3 loop reads CASSYLRDRGSHEQYF. The DNA of the CDR3 is TGTGCCAGCAGTTATCTCCGGGACAGGGGTTCGCACGAGCAGTACTTC. The rearrangement links TRBV6-6 to TRBJ2-7; TRBD1 aligns across 10 bases. The CDR3 is 16 amino acids. Germline CDR1 and CDR2: MNHNY and SVGAGI (reference sequence). The J segment lost 5 bases and the V segment lost 3 bases, leaving 10 bases of the junction unmatched.

This clonotype has a handful of counts. The V call is TRBV11-2, the J call TRBJ2-5; tentative D call: TRBD2 (5 bases). The CDR3 totals 15 residues. Germline CDR1 SGHAT, CDR2 FQNNGV. V was pared by 5 bases and J by 5 bases, with 18 bases between. The CDR3 protein is CASSRPGSRGETQYF. The CDR3 DNA sequence: TGTGCCAGCAGCCGACCGGGGAGCCGTGGGGAGACCCAGTACTTC. Filled out from reference TRBV11-2 and TRBJ2-5, the complete variable domain reads EAGVAQSPRYKIIEKRQSVAFWCNPISGHATLYWYQQILGQGPKLLIQFQNNGVVDDSQLPKDRFSAERLKGVDSTLKIQPAKLEDSAVYLCASSRPGSRGETQYFGPGTRLLVL.

This clonotype was counted many times. The V gene is TRBV3-1, the J gene TRBJ1-5; a possible D gene is TRBD1 (5 bases). The CDR3 has 13 amino acids. The germline V and J ends were trimmed by 5 bases and 5 bases, with 10 bases remaining between them. Germline CDR1 reads LGHDT; CDR2 reads YNNKEL (reference sequence). CDR3 amino acids: CASSYDRYQPQHF. The CDR3 nucleotides read TGTGCCAGCAGCTACGACAGATATCAGCCCCAGCATTTT.

This clonotype was picked up a small number of times. The chain recombines TRBV7-9 with TRBJ2-3; no firm D call. Germline CDR1 SEHNR, CDR2 FQNEAQ (reference sequence). This CDR3 spans 12 amino acids. The germline V and J ends were trimmed by 5 bases and 6 bases, with 9 bases remaining between them. In nucleotides, the CDR3 is TGTGCCAGCAGCCCTAGTAAGGATACGCAGTATTTT. It specifies CASSPSKDTQYF.

This clonotype was seen only a few times. This chain links TRBV20-1 with TRBJ2-5; 7 nucleotides align to TRBD1. The J segment lost 3 bases and the V segment lost 6 bases, leaving 4 bases of the junction unmatched. The CDR3 loop spans 12 amino acids. The V gene's germline CDR1 is DFQATT and CDR2 SNEGSKA (reference sequence). CDR3 coding DNA: TGCAGTGCGACGGGACAGAAAGAGACCCAGTACTTC. Its protein product is CSATGQKETQYF.

This clonotype was seen ten or more times. The chain carries TRBV18 and TRBJ2-5; no clear D. The CDR3 length is 13 residues. Germline V gene sequence: CDR1 KGHSH, CDR2 LQKENI. The ends were cut back, 0 bases at V and 3 bases at J, with 5 bases in the middle. The CDR3 sequence is CASSPPGEETQYF. CDR3 nucleotide sequence: TGTGCCAGCTCACCACCGGGCGAAGAGACCCAGTACTTC.

This sequence joins TRBV7-2 and TRBJ2-3; the D gene is possibly TRBD1 (5 bases). Trimming shortened V by 1 base and J by 1 base, and 9 bases separated the two germline ends. Germline V lookup: CDR1 SGHTA, CDR2 FQGNSA. The length of the CDR3 is 15 residues. In nucleotides, the CDR3 is TGTGCCAGCAGCTTAGTACAGGTTCGCACAGATACGCAGTATTTT. Its protein is CASSLVQVRTDTQYF.

This clonotype was seen repeatedly, ten times or more. CDR3 nucleotide sequence: TGTGCCAGCAGCTTAGCTTACTGGGGGGGCGAGCAGTACTTC. Translating gives CASSLAYWGGEQYF. The chain recombines TRBV7-2 with TRBJ2-7, with 7 bases identical to TRBD2. CDR3 length equals 14 residues. V lost 0 bases to trimming and J lost 6 bases; unmatched junction nucleotides: 5. The V gene's germline CDR1 is SGHTA and CDR2 FQGNSA. The full variable domain, in which reference TRBV7-2 and TRBJ2-7 provide the parts outside the CDR3, is GAGVSQSPSNKVTEKGKDVELRCDPISGHTALYWYRQSLGQGLEFLIYFQGNSAPDKSGLPSDRFSAERTGGSVSTLTIQRTQQEDSAVYLCASSLAYWGGEQYFGPGTRLTVT.

This clonotype was seen many times. The CDR3 region is CASSNGQSSWGGYTF. Written as DNA, the CDR3 is TGTGCCAGCAGCAACGGACAGTCCTCATGGGGTGGCTACACCTTC. The genes are TRBV5-6 and TRBJ1-2; TRBD1 might be the D (6 bases). CDR1 and CDR2 (germline): SGHDT, YYEEEE. With 4 bases removed from V and 7 bases from J, the gap between germline ends came to 20 bases. This CDR3 has 15 residues.

This clonotype was seen more than once but under ten times. V and J are TRBV5-5 and TRBJ2-5; the D gene is possibly TRBD2 (6 bases). Looked up from germline, CDR1 is SGHKS and CDR2 is YYEKEE (reference sequence). Trimming removed 5 bases from V and 3 bases from J, with 14 bases in between. The CDR3 spans 14 residues. CDR3 sequence (DNA): TGTGCCAGCAGGCAAGAATGGAGGGAAGAGACCCAGTACTTC. It translates to CASRQEWREETQYF.